Listed below are T cell receptor beta chains from one sample, sequenced in a study of blood T cell repertoires in COVID-19. The table came from immunoSEQ multiplex PCR; TCRdb's copy has only in-frame clones and leaves some out. The table has over 130,000 clones, approximately 84% seen once. The sequenced sample was PBMCs or T cells enriched from blood (not recorded which). Receptors were obtained from a woman in her fifties or sixties with acute COVID-19. The CDR3 runs from the conserved cysteine through the conserved F or W. Expanded clones get a size class; other rows say once, few or many, or leave the size out.

v_call: TRBV6-2/TRBV6-3
clone_size: NA
j_call: TRBJ2-7
cdr3_aa: CASSYTGSFYEQYF

v_call: TRBV19
clone_size: few
j_call: TRBJ2-7
cdr3_aa: CASRKETTSYEQYF

v_call: TRBV3-1/TRBV3-2
clone_size: NA
j_call: TRBJ2-1
cdr3_aa: CASSQDTAGETYNEQFF

v_call: TRBV28
clone_size: few
j_call: TRBJ2-7
cdr3_aa: CASISRGGGRPEQYF

v_call: TRBV9
clone_size: NA
j_call: TRBJ2-3
cdr3_aa: CASSVGDREGTDTQYF

v_call: TRBV5-6
clone_size: NA
j_call: TRBJ2-7
cdr3_aa: CASSQTSGSLYEQYF

v_call: TRBV7-9
clone_size: NA
j_call: TRBJ1-1
cdr3_aa: CASSLAQGSKTEAFF

v_call: TRBV16
clone_size: NA
j_call: TRBJ2-1
cdr3_aa: CASSQSISAGSSYNEQFF

v_call: TRBV7-8
clone_size: NA
j_call: TRBJ1-2
cdr3_aa: CASSLGELNYGYTF

v_call: TRBV7-2
clone_size: NA
j_call: TRBJ2-7
cdr3_aa: CASREARAGAYEQYF

v_call: TRBV25-1
clone_size: NA
j_call: TRBJ2-3
cdr3_aa: CASNTPQGAWDTQYF

v_call: TRBV28
clone_size: NA
j_call: TRBJ1-2
cdr3_aa: CASSLRGAYGYTF

v_call: TRBV7-9
clone_size: NA
j_call: TRBJ1-2
cdr3_aa: CASSDGGPQLLYGYTF

v_call: TRBV7-9
clone_size: NA
j_call: TRBJ2-3
cdr3_aa: CASSLAAGAIRGADTQYF

v_call: TRBV14
clone_size: NA
j_call: TRBJ2-2
cdr3_aa: CASSQESLGLAGHTGELFF

v_call: TRBV15
clone_size: NA
j_call: TRBJ2-1
cdr3_aa: CATGSGRSYNEQFF

v_call: TRBV14
clone_size: NA
j_call: TRBJ2-2
cdr3_aa: CASSQAGFGELFF

v_call: TRBV6-4
clone_size: NA
j_call: TRBJ2-3
cdr3_aa: CASSEISGRRNWAHTDTQYF

v_call: TRBV27
clone_size: once
j_call: TRBJ2-1
cdr3_aa: CASSLNPTGGLNEQFF

v_call: TRBV2
clone_size: NA
j_call: TRBJ1-5
cdr3_aa: CASSEDRVNQPQHF